This passage covers 14 T cell receptor beta chains from one sample sequenced in a study of blood T cell repertoires in COVID-19. Profiling relied on immunoSEQ multiplex PCR, and the TCRdb table lists in-frame clones only, not all of them. This sample yields 100,000 to 150,000 clones, of which more than 60% are seen a single time; 1.5% to 2% belongs to the top ten. The sequencing sample was made of peripheral blood. These receptor sequences come from a woman aged 65 to 85 with acute or convalescent COVID-19.

V usage is TRBV29-1 and J usage is TRBJ2-2; 12 positions agree with TRBD1. The length of the CDR3 is 14 residues. The V segment lost 6 bases and the J segment 4 bases; nucleotides outside the gene matches: 3. Germline values: CDR1 SQVTM, CDR2 ANQGSEA. The CDR3 spells CSVGTGGSTGELFF. The CDR3 bases are TGCAGCGTGGGGACAGGGGGCTCCACCGGGGAGCTGTTTTTT.

The chain carries TRBV18 and TRBJ1-4; D remains unclear. Trimming stripped 10 bases from V and 8 bases from J, with 17 bases between. This CDR3 region has 13 residues. Germline V gene sequence: CDR1 KGHSH, CDR2 LQKENI. DNA for the CDR3: TGTGCCACTCAAGAAGCCGGCGGGGAAAAACTGTTTTTT. Protein sequence: CATQEAGGEKLFF. Complete variable domain (other parts from reference TRBV18 and TRBJ1-4): NAGVMQNPRHLVRRRGQEARLRCSPMKGHSHVYWYRQLPEEGLKFMVYLQKENIIDESGMPKERFSAEFPKEGPSILRIQQVVRGDSAAYFCATQEAGGEKLFFGSGTQLSVL.

The J gene is TRBJ2-5, the V gene TRBV19; tentatively, D is TRBD2 (6 bases). Deletions cut 0 bases from V and 4 bases from J, with 12 bases between. The CDR3 totals 15 residues. Germline V CDR1 and CDR2: LNHDA, SQIVND (reference sequence). The CDR3 region is CASSIERRGGETQYF. The CDR3 coding sequence is TGTGCCAGTAGTATAGAGCGGAGGGGCGGAGAGACCCAGTACTTC. The variable domain in full, completed from reference TRBV19 and TRBJ2-5, reads DGGITQSPKYLFRKEGQNVTLSCEQNLNHDAMYWYRQDPGQGLRLIYYSQIVNDFQKGDIAEGYSVSREKKESFPLTVTSAQKNPTAFYLCASSIERRGGETQYFGPGTRLLVL.

A single count supports this clone. The V and J genes are TRBV7-2 and TRBJ2-3; 10 bases fit TRBD2. Germline CDR1 SGHTA, CDR2 FQGNSA. The CDR3 length is 17 residues. Trimming at V came to 0 bases and at J to 5 bases, leaving 8 bases not matched to a gene. In nucleotides, the CDR3 is TGTGCCAGCAGCTTAGCGGCCAGCGGGGGGGCTGGAGATACGCAGTATTTT. Residues: CASSLAASGGAGDTQYF.

The chain employs TRBV19 and TRBJ2-7; 10 bases agree with TRBD2. CDR1 and CDR2 from the germline V gene are LNHDA and SQIVND (reference sequence). This CDR3 is built from 15 residues. The V and J ends lost 8 bases and 2 bases, in that order; junction bases with no gene match: 9. Written as DNA, the CDR3 is TGTGCCAGTTTAGGGTGGACTAGCGGTACCTACGAGCAGTACTTC. Residues: CASLGWTSGTYEQYF. Based on the CDR3 plus reference TRBV19 and TRBJ2-7, the full variable domain is DGGITQSPKYLFRKEGQNVTLSCEQNLNHDAMYWYRQDPGQGLRLIYYSQIVNDFQKGDIAEGYSVSREKKESFPLTVTSAQKNPTAFYLCASLGWTSGTYEQYFGPGTRLTVT.

The J gene is TRBJ2-6, the V gene TRBV6-1; D not certain. This CDR3 is 15 amino acids long. Germline assignment: CDR1 MNHNS and CDR2 SASEGT. Trimming removed 6 bases from V and 0 bases from J, with 9 bases in between. The CDR3 region is CASRSQHSGANVLTF. The CDR3 DNA follows: TGTGCCAGCAGATCACAGCACTCTGGGGCCAACGTCCTGACTTTC.

This sequence joins TRBV19 and TRBJ1-3; D is undetermined. V shed 9 bases and J shed 2 bases, with 8 bases lying between them. The CDR3 is 12 residues long. The germline V gene has CDR1 LNHDA and CDR2 SQIVND (reference sequence). CDR3 residues: CASSAAGNTIYF. In nucleotides, the CDR3 is TGTGCCAGCTCGGCGGCTGGAAACACCATATATTTT.

This clone was recorded only once. This chain joins TRBV6-2 or TRBV6-3 and TRBJ2-5; tentatively, D is TRBD1 (6 bases). The CDR3 is made up of 14 amino acids. Germline V lookup: CDR1 MNHEY, CDR2 SVGEGT. Trimming stripped 0 bases from V and 2 bases from J, with 7 bases between. CDR3 coding DNA: TGTGCCAGCAGTTACTCGAGGGGGCAAGAGACCCAGTACTTC. It is translated as CASSYSRGQETQYF.

V usage is TRBV24-1 and J usage is TRBJ1-2; D is ambiguous. Trimming removed 4 bases at V and 0 bases at J, with 11 bases between. CDR3 length equals 15 residues. Looked up from germline, CDR1 is KGHDR and CDR2 is SFDVKD. The DNA for the CDR3 is TGTGCCACCAGTGACCCAACGCTAGCTAACTATGGCTACACCTTC. Protein: CATSDPTLANYGYTF.

The rearrangement uses TRBV5-4 and TRBJ1-4; D is ambiguous. The length of the CDR3 is 15 residues. The germline V gene has CDR1 SGHNT and CDR2 YYREEE (reference sequence). Trimming left V 0 bases short and J 7 bases short, with 13 bases between. CDR3 protein: CASSLGQAIGEKLFF. CDR3 nucleotide sequence: TGTGCCAGCAGCTTGGGCCAGGCAATCGGTGAAAAACTGTTTTTT.

The CDR3 sequence: CASSLVQGAGNTIYF. The CDR3 DNA reads as TGTGCCAGCAGCTTAGTTCAGGGGGCTGGAAACACCATATATTTT. The V call is TRBV11-2, the J call TRBJ1-3, with 7 nucleotides matching TRBD1. The CDR3 spans 15 residues. Germline V gene lookup returns CDR1 SGHAT and CDR2 FQNNGV. The V segment lost 1 base and the J segment 2 bases; nucleotides outside the gene matches: 2.

This chain joins TRBV5-6 and TRBJ2-7, with 7 bases fitting TRBD1. Trimming removed 4 bases from V and 0 bases from J; junction bases left unmatched: 4. This CDR3 comprises 14 residues. Germline assignment: CDR1 SGHDT and CDR2 YYEEEE. CDR3 sequence (DNA): TGTGCCAGCAGCAAGGGACAGAGCTCCTACGAGCAGTACTTC. Translating it yields CASSKGQSSYEQYF.

The rearrangement uses TRBV6-2 or TRBV6-3 and TRBJ1-2; TRBD1 might be the D (5 bases). The CDR3 runs 13 residues. V lost 6 bases, J lost 3 bases, and 11 bases lay in between. The germline V gene encodes CDR1 MNHEY and CDR2 SVGEGT. This CDR3 is CASSSTVYYGYTF. CDR3 DNA sequence: TGTGCCAGCAGCTCGACAGTCTACTATGGCTACACCTTC.

The chain combines TRBV29-1 with TRBJ1-2, with a tentative D call TRBD1 (5 bases). The CDR3 covers 15 residues. The germline CDR1 and CDR2 sequences are SQVTM and ANQGSEA. Trimming took off 0 bases at V and 0 bases at J, with 11 bases between the two ends. CDR3 amino acids: CSVEELDRPNYGYTF. As DNA, the CDR3 is TGCAGCGTTGAAGAGCTAGACAGACCTAACTATGGCTACACCTTC.